These T cell receptor beta chains were read from a single sample in a study. TCRdb called the RT-PCR reads again in MiXCR, with one record for every CDR3 protein. The table lists hundreds of thousands of distinct CDR3 sequences, 12% to 15% of them singletons. The sample comprised memory CD4+ T cells from blood. These receptors all stem from a female donor in good health, serving as a healthy control. CDR3s include the opening cysteine and the closing phenylalanine or tryptophan. A D gene is named only where the DNA matches it firmly. Expanded clones get a size class; other rows say once, few or many, or leave the size out.

D,V,size,J,length,DNA,CDR3
TRBD1,TRBV4-2,many,TRBJ1-2,15,TGTGCCAGCAGCCAAGCGATAGACAGGGAGGGGGGCTACACCTTC,CASSQAIDREGGYTF
.,TRBV6-6,many,TRBJ2-7,15,TGTGCCAGCAGTTACGGAGGGTCCAGCTCCTACGAGCAGTACTTC,CASSYGGSSSYEQYF
TRBD1,TRBV12-3/TRBV12-4,.,TRBJ1-2,14,TGTGCCAGCAGTTTAGGTGGGACAGGGGGCGGCTACACCTTC,CASSLGGTGGGYTF
.,TRBV10-1,few,TRBJ1-5,16,TGCGCCAGCAGTGAGTCAGAACGAGGGGGCAATCAGCCCCAGCATTTT,CASSESERGGNQPQHF
TRBD2,TRBV20-1,.,TRBJ2-7,15,TGCAGTGCTCCAATGGGCGGGAGCATCTCCTACGAGCAGTACTTC,CSAPMGGSISYEQYF
.,TRBV6-2/TRBV6-3,few,TRBJ1-1,14,TGTGCCAGCAGCAGGGGCGGGGGACGCACTGAAGCTTTCTTT,CASSRGGGRTEAFF
TRBD2,TRBV12-3/TRBV12-4,few,TRBJ2-1,15,TGTGCCAGCAGTTTAAGGCTAGCGGGAGAAGTCGAGCAGTTCTTC,CASSLRLAGEVEQFF
TRBD2,TRBV20-1,many,TRBJ2-1,15,TGCAGTGCTAGAGACGGACTAGCGGGGGGAGATGAGCAGTTCTTC,CSARDGLAGGDEQFF
.,TRBV20-1,many,TRBJ2-3,11,TGCAGTGCTAGAATAGGAGATACGCAGTATTTT,CSARIGDTQYF
.,TRBV28,many,TRBJ1-2,13,TGTGCCAGCAGTATGGGACGGCCCTATGGCTACACCTTC,CASSMGRPYGYTF
.,TRBV11-2,many,TRBJ1-4,16,TGTGCCAGCAGCTCCCCCCGCGGGGGGGAATGGGAAAAACTGTTTTTT,CASSSPRGGEWEKLFF
TRBD2,TRBV5-6,few,TRBJ2-3,16,TGTGCCAGCAGCCGGACTAGCAGCTCGGGGTTAGACACGCAGTATTTT,CASSRTSSSGLDTQYF
.,TRBV5-4,.,TRBJ1-2,14,TGTGCCAGCAGTACAGCAGCCCTCTTATATGGCTACACCTTC,CASSTAALLYGYTF
TRBD2,TRBV9,.,TRBJ2-7,15,TGTGCCAGCAGCGTGACTAGCGGGAGAGGCTACGAGCAGTACTTC,CASSVTSGRGYEQYF
.,TRBV29-1,many,TRBJ1-1,12,TGCAGCGTTGTGTTCTGGGCGACTGAAGCTTTCTTT,CSVVFWATEAFF
.,TRBV20-1,.,TRBJ1-2,12,TGCAGTGCTAGTGGGGGACATTATGGCTACACCTTC,CSASGGHYGYTF
.,TRBV28,.,TRBJ2-4,13,TGTGCCAGTTCCTCCGGGACCGAAAACATTCAGTACTTC,CASSSGTENIQYF
TRBD1,TRBV18,few,TRBJ2-7,15,TGTGCCAGCTCACCAAGGCCCGGGACAGTCTACGAGCAGTACTTC,CASSPRPGTVYEQYF
.,TRBV20-1,.,TRBJ2-1,14,TGCAGTGCTAGTCGGCACCCAGCCTACAATGAGCAGTTCTTC,CSASRHPAYNEQFF
.,TRBV30,many,TRBJ1-2,12,TGTGCCTGGAGCACGGGGGGTCGTGGCTACACCTTC,CAWSTGGRGYTF
TRBD1,TRBV10-3,few,TRBJ2-1,15,TGTGCCATCAGCCCAGGGACAGGGGCTTTCGATGAGCAGTTCTTC,CAISPGTGAFDEQFF
.,TRBV5-6,few,TRBJ1-2,15,TGTGCCAGCACCACACAGCGAACAGCTAACTATGGCTACACCTTC,CASTTQRTANYGYTF
.,TRBV12-3/TRBV12-4,.,TRBJ2-1,19,TGTGCCAGCAACATCCGGAGGGGCGCGAGTTTTCGGTCCTACAATGAGCAGTTCTTC,CASNIRRGASFRSYNEQFF
TRBD1,TRBV2,.,TRBJ1-6,14,TGTGCCAGCAGCCAGACAGGGGCGGACTCACCCCTCCACTTT,CASSQTGADSPLHF
.,TRBV5-6,.,TRBJ1-3,14,TGTGCCAGCAGCCCAGGGGCGCGTGGAAACACCATATATTTT,CASSPGARGNTIYF
.,TRBV12-3/TRBV12-4,few,TRBJ2-2,12,TGTGCCAGCAGCCACTCCGTTTCCGAGCTGTTTTTT,CASSHSVSELFF
.,TRBV7-2,.,TRBJ1-1,15,TGTGCCAGCAGCTTAGAGTCCCAAGCTGGCACTAAAGCTTTCTTT,CASSLESQAGTKAFF
TRBD2,TRBV20-1,few,TRBJ2-3,15,TGCAGTGCTAGAGATATAGCGGGAATGACAGATACGCAGTATTTT,CSARDIAGMTDTQYF
TRBD1,TRBV5-5,.,TRBJ1-1,16,TGTGCCAGCAGCTTGGCAGGGGGCGGAATGAACACTGAAGCTTTCTTT,CASSLAGGGMNTEAFF
.,TRBV4-1,few,TRBJ1-4,15,TGCGCCAGCGGCATTCCCGGGCAGAACAATGAAAAACTGTTTTTT,CASGIPGQNNEKLFF
.,TRBV18,few,TRBJ2-5,14,TGTGCCAGCTCACGAGGGACGGGACGAGAGACCCAGTACTTC,CASSRGTGRETQYF
.,TRBV6-6,few,TRBJ2-7,14,TGTGCCAGCACCCAAGGGACGGCGCTCGGCGAGCAGTACTTC,CASTQGTALGEQYF
TRBD1,TRBV11-3,.,TRBJ2-1,15,TGTGCCAGCAGCCCCGACAGGGCCCTTGGAAGAGAGCAGTTCTTC,CASSPDRALGREQFF
.,TRBV7-6,many,TRBJ2-7,14,TGTGCCAGCAGCTTAGCCGGTCGGGACTACGAGCAGTACTTC,CASSLAGRDYEQYF
.,TRBV2,few,TRBJ2-2,13,TGTGCCAGCAGTGAAGTGGCGGCCGGGGAGCTGTTTTTT,CASSEVAAGELFF
.,TRBV9,few,TRBJ2-1,15,TGTGCCAGCCGGAGGATTGGTAACTCCTACAATGAGCAGTTCTTC,CASRRIGNSYNEQFF
.,TRBV10-3,.,TRBJ2-1,13,TGTGCCATCAGTGAGTCTGAAGGGGTTGGGCAGTTCTTC,CAISESEGVGQFF
TRBD2,TRBV12-5,.,TRBJ2-7,17,TGTGCTAGTGCCTTGGGGCTAGCGGGAGGGAGCTCCTACGAGCAGTACTTC,CASALGLAGGSSYEQYF
.,TRBV5-1,.,TRBJ2-1,14,TGCGCCAGCAGCTTGGGTCCGCCTCACAATGAGCAGTTCTTC,CASSLGPPHNEQFF
.,TRBV7-2,few,TRBJ2-1,17,TGTGCCAGCAGCTTAGGGGCGGCCGATCAATTCTACAATGAGCAGTTCTTC,CASSLGAADQFYNEQFF
TRBD1,TRBV20-1,many,TRBJ2-7,13,TGCAGTGCCAAGGGACAGGGGTTTCGGGAGCAGTACTTC,CSAKGQGFREQYF
.,TRBV5-1,few,TRBJ1-1,15,TGCGCCAGCAGCTTGGCCCCAGGGTCGGGCACTGAAGCTTTCTTT,CASSLAPGSGTEAFF
TRBD2,TRBV28,many,TRBJ2-3,15,TGTGCCAGCAGTACTAGCGGGATGGGTACAGATACGCAGTATTTT,CASSTSGMGTDTQYF
.,TRBV7-6,many,TRBJ2-7,13,TGTGCCAGCAGCTTAGCGCAGGGATCCGAGCAGTACTTC,CASSLAQGSEQYF
TRBD1,TRBV3-1,few,TRBJ1-6,14,TGTGCCAGCCAGACAGGGGGCTACAATTCACCCCTCCACTTT,CASQTGGYNSPLHF
TRBD2,TRBV5-1,few,TRBJ2-1,14,TGCGCCAGCAGTAGTCTAGCGGCCAACAATGAGCAGTTCTTC,CASSSLAANNEQFF
TRBD2,TRBV20-1,many,TRBJ2-7,15,TGCAGTGCTAGAAATAGCGGGAGGAGCTCCTACGAGCAGTACTTC,CSARNSGRSSYEQYF
TRBD2,TRBV28,few,TRBJ2-1,15,TGTGCCAGCAGTTTACAAGCGGGGGGGTTTAATGAGCAGTTCTTC,CASSLQAGGFNEQFF
.,TRBV6-5,many,TRBJ1-6,16,TGTGCCAGCAGTTACTCCGGCCAGGGTTATAATTCACCCCTCCACTTT,CASSYSGQGYNSPLHF
TRBD2,TRBV24-1,few,TRBJ2-1,18,TGTGCCACCAGTGATTCCTCAACTAGCGGGAGGGCGGGAAATGAGCAGTTCTTC,CATSDSSTSGRAGNEQFF
.,TRBV6-6,.,TRBJ2-5,15,TGTGCCAGCAGTCGGGACACGTTTGAATGGGAGACCCAGTACTTC,CASSRDTFEWETQYF